This TCR beta chain comes out of a study of cytomegalovirus exposure and HLA in healthy donors. The CDR3 consists of 15 residues. CDR1 and CDR2 (germline): MNHNS, SASEGT. With 4 bases clipped from V and 2 bases from J, the junction kept 4 bases outside the gene matches. General study results and limits: In vitro confirmation showed three CMV-associated chains to be CMV antigen specific. The authors enumerated around 150 TCR beta chains as linked to cytomegalovirus.

Comment on this clone: Antigen unknown.

Using immunoSEQ multiplex PCR, the repertoire was profiled, and TCRdb retains in-frame clones only, with some absent. Of 250,000 to 350,000 clones listed, approximately 90% were seen once; the top ten hold about 1%. The V gene is TRBV6-1, the J gene TRBJ2-3, with TRBD2 matching 9 bases. The sequence was collected from a woman aged 25 to 45 in good health and CMV-seropositive. What was sequenced was PBMCs. The CDR3 reads CASSASGAFTDTQYF. The CDR3 DNA reads TGTGCCAGCAGTGCTAGCGGGGCATTCACAGATACGCAGTATTTT.